Each of the 14 T cell receptor beta chains below was sequenced from the same sample in a study of T cells in Graves' hyperthyroidism and ophthalmopathy. RNA transcripts yielded amplified TCR beta CDR3 regions. An initial round of RT-PCR targeting the TCR CDR3 relied on the HTBI primer set. TCRdb reprocessed the multiplex PCR reads with MiXCR, giving one entry per CDR3 protein. The sample records hundreds of thousands of distinct CDR3 sequences, approximately 23% being singletons. The sequenced material came from blood. The receptor source for this set is a woman in her thirties or forties with Graves' ophthalmopathy.

This clonotype appeared many times. The conserved phenylalanine or tryptophan normally closing the CDR3 is absent here, so this likely arose from a read error. V gene TRBV30 combines with J gene TRBJ1-1; D is unresolved. CDR1 is GTSNPN and CDR2 is SVGIG in the germline V gene (reference sequence). CDR3 length: 13 residues. The V end was cut by 0 bases, the J end by 6 bases, with 11 bases between. CDR3 sequence reads: CAWSVRVQSEAFS. The CDR3 bases are TGTGCCTGGAGTGTACGGGTACAATCTGAAGCTTTCTCT.

This clonotype has ten or more counts. The gene calls are TRBV3-1 and TRBJ2-5, with TRBD2 identical over 14 bases. The germline V gene has CDR1 LGHDT and CDR2 YNNKEL (reference sequence). V lost 1 base, J lost 4 bases, and 8 bases stayed unmatched. The CDR3 extends over 18 amino acids. The DNA of the CDR3 is TGTGCCAGCAGCCAAGGGGGACTAGCGGGAGCGGGGAGAGAGACCCAGTACTTC. Encoded protein: CASSQGGLAGAGRETQYF.

This clonotype was seen repeatedly, ten times or more. V is TRBV10-2 and J is TRBJ1-5, with D possibly being TRBD1 (5 bases). With 5 bases removed from V and 2 bases from J, the gap between germline ends came to 16 bases. This CDR3 comprises 16 residues. CDR1 WSHSY and CDR2 SAAADI come from the germline V gene. As DNA, the CDR3 is TGCGCCAGCAGTTCGACAGCCGAGGTCGGCAATCAGCCCCAGCATTTT. It yields the protein CASSSTAEVGNQPQHF.

The DNA for the CDR3 is TGTGCCAGCAGTCACGGGGGTGATCAGTACTTC. Translation: CASSHGGDQYF. The chain combines TRBV28 with TRBJ2-7; a weak D match, TRBD2 (6 bases). V lost 5 bases and J lost 10, with 12 bases in between. CDR1 is MDHEN, CDR2 SYDVKM, per germline. The CDR3 is 11 amino acids.

There are many counts of this clonotype. V usage is TRBV5-1 and J usage is TRBJ2-7; D assignment may be TRBD1 or TRBD2 (5 bases each). Germline V CDR1 and CDR2: SGHRS, YFSETQ. This CDR3 is built from 16 residues. The V and J ends lost 2 bases and 2 bases respectively, with 17 bases between them. The CDR3 is CASSFDRDARTYEQYF. The CDR3 DNA reads as TGCGCCAGCAGCTTTGATAGGGACGCCCGAACCTACGAGCAGTACTTC.

This clonotype was detected ten times or more. The chain has TRBV6-1 and TRBJ2-3; 7 bases are shared with TRBD1. The V gene's germline CDR1 is MNHNS and CDR2 SASEGT. V lost 7 bases to trimming and J lost 2 bases; unmatched junction nucleotides: 12. This CDR3 has 16 amino acids. CDR3 sequence: CASTKRETGNTDTQYF. The CDR3 DNA is TGTGCCAGCACTAAAAGGGAGACAGGGAACACAGATACGCAGTATTTT.

In this sample, this clonotype turned up many times. The chain combines TRBV18 with TRBJ1-1; D not certain. Trimming removed 0 bases from V and 4 bases from J, with 12 bases in between. The CDR3 extends over 15 amino acids. Germline V CDR1 and CDR2: KGHSH, LQKENI. The DNA for the CDR3 is TGTGCCAGCTCACCACCAGGGTTTGGCGGCACTGAAGCTTTCTTT. This codes for CASSPPGFGGTEAFF.

This clonotype was found many times. The gene calls are TRBV16 and TRBJ1-2; 10 positions match TRBD1. Germline V gives CDR1 KGHSY, CDR2 FQNENV. This CDR3 contains 15 residues. J gave up 2 bases and V 3 bases, and 3 bases lay outside the gene matches. CDR3 loop: CASSQPGQGNYGYTF. In DNA form, the CDR3 reads TGTGCCAGCAGCCAGCCGGGACAGGGGAACTATGGCTACACCTTC.

Many counts were recorded for this clonotype. J is TRBJ2-2 and V is TRBV6-4; TRBD2 matches at 7 bases. Germline assignment: CDR1 MRHNA and CDR2 SNTAGT. The CDR3 sequence is 16 residues long. With 2 bases clipped from V and 5 bases from J, the junction kept 8 bases outside the gene matches. Here the CDR3 DNA reads TGTGCCAGCAGTGACGGGCCTAGCGGAGGTACCGGGGAGCTGTTTTTT. This gives the protein CASSDGPSGGTGELFF.

This clonotype was counted only a few times. The CDR3 region is CASSSPGKGAYEQYF. For the CDR3, the DNA is TGTGCCAGCAGTTCGCCCGGGAAGGGGGCCTACGAGCAGTACTTC. The rearrangement links TRBV6-5 to TRBJ2-7; TRBD1 is a possible D gene (6 bases). V lost 4 bases, J lost 2 bases, and 15 bases lay in between. This CDR3 contains 15 residues. Germline-derived CDR1 and CDR2 are MNHEY and SVGAGI.

This clonotype showed up many times. The CDR3 protein is CASSLMFWEQYF. The CDR3 nucleotides are TGTGCCAGCAGTTTAATGTTCTGGGAGCAGTACTTC. V is TRBV28 and J is TRBJ2-7, with D unresolved. V was cut by 2 bases and J by 7 bases, with 9 bases left in between. The germline gives CDR1 MDHEN, CDR2 SYDVKM. The CDR3 contains 12 residues. The complete variable domain, with remaining parts taken from reference TRBV28 and TRBJ2-7, reads DVKVTQSSRYLVKRTGEKVFLECVQDMDHENMFWYRQDPGLGLRLIYFSYDVKMKEKGDIPEGYSVSREKKERFSLILESASTNQTSMYLCASSLMFWEQYFGPGTRLTVT.

This clonotype showed up many times. V gene TRBV14 combines with J gene TRBJ2-5, with D possibly TRBD2 on 5 matching bases. The CDR3 is made up of 12 amino acids. The germline V and J ends were trimmed by 0 bases and 12 bases, with 11 bases remaining between them. Germline V gene lookup returns CDR1 SGHDN and CDR2 FVKESK. The CDR3 region is CASSQEREPKYF. The DNA of the CDR3 is TGTGCCAGCAGCCAAGAAAGGGAGCCCAAGTACTTC.

This chain uses TRBV29-1 with TRBJ2-4, with D possibly TRBD2 on 5 matching bases. This CDR3 spans 11 amino acids. The germline V gene has CDR1 SQVTM and CDR2 ANQGSEA. V lost 6 bases, J lost 8 bases, and 11 bases lay in between. As DNA, the CDR3 is TGCAGCGTGGACTTGGAGGACATTCAGTACTTC. Translated: CSVDLEDIQYF.

This clonotype showed up many times. The V and J genes are TRBV27 and TRBJ2-7; weak D call: TRBD1 (6 bases). Trimming removed 7 bases at V and 0 bases at J, with 13 bases between. The CDR3 contains 14 residues. Germline V CDR1 and CDR2: MNHEY, SMNVEV (reference sequence). The CDR3 here is CASKNRDTSYEQYF. The CDR3 nucleotides read TGTGCCAGCAAGAACAGGGATACCTCCTACGAGCAGTACTTC.